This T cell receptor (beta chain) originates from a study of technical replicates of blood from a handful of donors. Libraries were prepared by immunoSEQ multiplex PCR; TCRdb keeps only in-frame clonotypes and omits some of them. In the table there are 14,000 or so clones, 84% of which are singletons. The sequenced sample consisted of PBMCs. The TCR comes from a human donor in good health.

The CDR3 bases are TGTGCCAGCAGTGAAATCTCGGTGGTTCAGCCCCAGCATTTT. The encoded protein is CASSEISVVQPQHF. This chain joins TRBV2 and TRBJ1-5, with D unclear. Trimming took off 2 bases at V and 6 bases at J, with 11 bases between the two ends. Germline values: CDR1 SNHLY, CDR2 FYNNEI. This CDR3 is built from 14 residues.